Below, 21 T cell receptor beta chains from the same sample are listed, as sequenced in a study of cytomegalovirus exposure and HLA in healthy donors. TCRdb keeps only in-frame clones here, not all; method: immunoSEQ multiplex PCR. The sample contains under 250,000 clones, approximately 78% of which appear only once. Source material: PBMCs. The source of these receptors is a woman aged 25-40 years in good health and CMV-seronegative.

This clone was found many times. The chain combines TRBV7-6 with TRBJ2-3; D gene uncertain. Germline lookup yields CDR1 SGHVS and CDR2 FNYEAQ. V lost 1 base to trimming and J lost 4 bases, with 3 bases between them. This CDR3 region has 12 residues. The CDR3 DNA is TGTGCCAGCAGCTTAGTCTCAGATACGCAGTATTTT. It specifies CASSLVSDTQYF.

V and J are TRBV30 and TRBJ2-2; D gene ambiguous. V was clipped by 0 bases and J by 6 bases, with 8 bases between them. This CDR3 spans 13 amino acids. Per the germline V gene, CDR1 is GTSNPN and CDR2 is SVGIG (reference sequence). The CDR3 sequence: CAWSVVPAGELFF. The CDR3 DNA reads as TGTGCCTGGAGTGTAGTTCCGGCCGGGGAGCTGTTTTTT.

J is TRBJ2-7 and V is TRBV5-8; TRBD2 matches 8 bases. The CDR3 has 16 amino acids. J gave up 5 bases and V 1 base, and 11 bases lay outside the gene matches. Germline V gene sequence: CDR1 SGHTS, CDR2 YDEGEE. The CDR3 DNA sequence: TGTGCCAGCAGCTTGCTTCCTAGCGGGTCCTACGACGAGCAGTACTTC. This encodes CASSLLPSGSYDEQYF. Looking up the rest from reference TRBV5-8 and TRBJ2-7 gives the full variable domain: EAGVTQSPTHLIKTRGQQATLRCSPISGHTSVYWYQQALGLGLQFLLWYDEGEERNRGNFPPRFSGRQFPNYSSELNVNALELEDSALYLCASSLLPSGSYDEQYFGPGTRLTVT.

This clone came up a few times. The CDR3 is CASSLTPGFADTIYF. CDR3 nucleotides: TGTGCCAGCAGCCTAACCCCGGGATTCGCGGACACCATATATTTT. The chain carries TRBV7-7 and TRBJ1-3; D unresolved. The V end lost 5 bases, the J end lost 8 bases, and 19 bases lay between the germline ends. This CDR3 has 15 residues. Germline CDR1 reads SSHAT; CDR2 reads FNYEAQ (reference sequence).

This clone was seen a handful of times. V gene TRBV4-1 combines with J gene TRBJ2-2, with TRBD1 as a possible D gene (6 bases). CDR3 length: 15 residues. V was shortened by 4 bases and J by 7 bases, with 16 bases between the two germline ends. CDR1 and CDR2 from the germline V gene are MGHRA and YSYEKL. The CDR3 protein is CASSPRDILIGELFF. The DNA for the CDR3 is TGCGCCAGCAGCCCCCGGGACATACTCATCGGGGAGCTGTTTTTT.

This clone occurred a few times. The chain recombines TRBV9 with TRBJ1-6; no clear D. The CDR3 extends over 14 amino acids. Trimming took 3 bases from V and 10 from J, leaving 14 bases between them. Germline CDR1 and CDR2: SGDLS and YYNGEE. This CDR3 is CASSAGITGSPLHF. DNA for the CDR3: TGTGCCAGCAGCGCCGGGATCACGGGGTCACCCCTCCACTTT.

This sequence joins TRBV29-1 and TRBJ1-4; 10 bases agree with TRBD1. Germline V gene data show CDR1 as SQVTM and CDR2 as ANQGSEA. The CDR3 contains 13 residues. V gave up 6 bases and J gave up 7 bases; unmatched junction bases: 5. CDR3 coding DNA: TGCAGCGTGGGGACAGGGGTTCGTGAAAAACTGTTTTTT. As protein: CSVGTGVREKLFF.

The CDR3 reads CSVDSGRALGTQYF. CDR3 sequence (DNA): TGCAGCGTTGATAGCGGGAGGGCTTTAGGGACCCAGTACTTC. The chain carries TRBV29-1 and TRBJ2-5, with 11 bases lining up with TRBD2. V lost 3 bases and J lost 7; bases outside the gene matches: 7. The CDR3 has 14 amino acids. CDR1 and CDR2 from the germline V gene are SQVTM and ANQGSEA.

This clone was counted a few times. The chain has TRBV27 and TRBJ2-3, with D perhaps TRBD2 (5 bases). The CDR3 is 16 amino acids. Trimming left V 2 bases short and J 2 bases short, with 14 bases between. From germline, CDR1 is MNHEY and CDR2 SMNVEV (reference sequence). CDR3 amino acids: CASSLRPGSLTDTQYF. As DNA, the CDR3 is TGTGCCAGCAGTTTACGACCGGGGTCGCTCACAGATACGCAGTATTTT.

V and J are TRBV7-2 and TRBJ1-5; D not resolved. The CDR3 length is 14 residues. The germline V gene has CDR1 SGHTA and CDR2 FQGNSA. Deletions cut 5 bases from V and 0 bases from J, with 8 bases between. The CDR3 DNA is TGTGCCAGCAGCGGTCGGAGTAGCAATCAGCCCCAGCATTTT. Translated, it gives CASSGRSSNQPQHF.

The chain has TRBV11-2 and TRBJ1-2, with D unclear. This CDR3 region has 15 residues. Germline-derived CDR1 and CDR2 are SGHAT and FQNNGV. Trimming left V 5 bases short and J 4 bases short, with 17 bases between. This CDR3 is CASSPHGGISYGYTF. DNA for the CDR3: TGTGCCAGCAGCCCCCATGGAGGGATTAGCTATGGCTACACCTTC.

The chain couples TRBV28 to TRBJ1-1; TRBD1 agrees at 7 bases. In germline, CDR1 is MDHEN, CDR2 SYDVKM. The CDR3 length is 15 residues. V lost 8 bases to trimming and J lost 2 bases; unmatched junction nucleotides: 11. CDR3 nucleotides: TGTGCCAGCTGCCACGACAGGGTAAGAAACACTGAAGCTTTCTTT. It encodes CASCHDRVRNTEAFF.

The gene calls are TRBV5-6 and TRBJ2-1; D gene uncertain. V was shortened by 1 base and J by 6 bases, with 5 bases between the two germline ends. Germline-derived CDR1 and CDR2 are SGHDT and YYEEEE. The CDR3 contains 12 residues. The CDR3 region is CASSLSVNEQFF. For the CDR3, the DNA is TGTGCCAGCAGCTTGTCGGTCAATGAGCAGTTCTTC. Full variable domain (missing parts from reference TRBV5-6 and TRBJ2-1): DAGVTQSPTHLIKTRGQQVTLRCSPKSGHDTVSWYQQALGQGPQFIFQYYEEEERQRGNFPDRFSGHQFPNYSSELNVNALLLGDSALYLCASSLSVNEQFFGPGTRLTVL.

The V gene is TRBV18, the J gene TRBJ1-2; D is perhaps TRBD1 (5 bases). The germline gives CDR1 KGHSH, CDR2 LQKENI. Between the trimmed V and J ends, which lost 3 bases and 4 bases, there was a span of 21 bases. This CDR3 comprises 17 residues. CDR3 sequence: CASSPQGNFRAGYGYTF. In nucleotides, the CDR3 is TGTGCCAGCTCACCCCAGGGAAACTTCAGGGCCGGCTATGGCTACACCTTC.

V usage is TRBV19 and J usage is TRBJ2-7; 10 positions match TRBD2. The germline V gene has CDR1 LNHDA and CDR2 SQIVND (reference sequence). After removal of 6 bases from V and 6 bases from J, the junction contained 14 bases not matched to a gene. The CDR3 runs 16 residues. CDR3 amino acids: CASSPPRLAGRSEQYF. The CDR3, as DNA: TGTGCCAGTAGCCCCCCTAGACTAGCGGGCCGCTCCGAGCAGTACTTC.

CDR3 amino acids: CASSTGQPETQYF. CDR3 DNA sequence: TGTGCCAGCAGCACTGGACAGCCGGAGACCCAGTACTTC. V gene TRBV7-6 combines with J gene TRBJ2-5, with D possibly being TRBD1 (6 bases). The germline CDR1 and CDR2 sequences are SGHVS and FNYEAQ. V was cut by 5 bases and J by 5 bases, with 12 bases left in between. CDR3 length equals 13 residues.

This sequence joins TRBV19 and TRBJ2-7; 7 bases are shared with TRBD1. Germline loops: CDR1 LNHDA, CDR2 SQIVND (reference sequence). The CDR3 totals 13 residues. V gave up 11 bases and J gave up 7 bases; unmatched junction bases: 14. The CDR3 region has the DNA TGTGCCTCAAGCGGACAGGTCCGGGAAGAGCAGTACTTC. Its translation: CASSGQVREEQYF.

V usage is TRBV25-1 and J usage is TRBJ2-1; 7 positions match TRBD2. Germline CDR1 MGHDK, CDR2 SYGVNS. The V gene end was trimmed by 3 bases and the J gene end by 6 bases; junction bases not matched to a gene: 8. This CDR3 has 15 amino acids. CDR3 sequence reads: CASSDSQGGGNEQFF. CDR3 DNA sequence: TGTGCCAGCAGTGATTCCCAAGGCGGGGGCAATGAGCAGTTCTTC.

The V and J genes are TRBV27 and TRBJ2-5; 7 nucleotides align to TRBD1. This CDR3 spans 13 amino acids. The germline V gene encodes CDR1 MNHEY and CDR2 SMNVEV (reference sequence). V lost 6 bases and J lost 4; bases outside the gene matches: 5. CDR3: CASSDRESETQYF. The DNA for the CDR3 is TGTGCCAGCAGCGACAGGGAGTCAGAGACCCAGTACTTC.

The chain is built from TRBV9 and TRBJ2-2; the D gene is possibly TRBD2 (6 bases). The length of the CDR3 is 17 residues. Germline assignment: CDR1 SGDLS and CDR2 YYNGEE. V lost 0 bases and J 1 base, leaving 13 bases between the germline ends. CDR3 nucleotides: TGTGCCAGCAGCGTAGATGGGGGACTGATGAACACCGGGGAGCTGTTTTTT. This codes for CASSVDGGLMNTGELFF.

V usage is TRBV6-5 and J usage is TRBJ2-4; TRBD1 aligns across 9 bases. The CDR3 is made up of 15 amino acids. Per germline, CDR1 MNHEY and CDR2 SVGAGI. V dropped 5 bases and J dropped 5; count of bases not matched to a gene: 7. CDR3 sequence reads: CASSNQGQGENIQYF. The CDR3 nucleotides read TGTGCCAGCAGTAACCAGGGACAGGGCGAAAACATTCAGTACTTC.